These T cell receptor beta chains were read from a single sample in a study of shared clonotypes between healthy human individuals. The data were produced by immunoSEQ multiplex PCR, yet TCRdb's version contains in-frame clones alone and is incomplete. The data show under 2.5 million clones, 92% seen once. Sequenced sample: naive CD4+ T cells from PBMCs. The receptors here all came from a man between 18 and 29 years old in good health. Some clones in this sample may be carry-over from other donors' samples. Each CDR3 is given with its conserved first and last residue. D genes are given only for firm matches. A row's size may be missing; if present it is once, few, many or a size class.

clone size: NA
D gene: NA
J gene: TRBJ2-1
V gene: TRBV4-1
CDR3 DNA: TGCGCCAGCAGCCAAGATCAACAGGCATACAATGAGCAGTTCTTC
CDR3 protein: CASSQDQQAYNEQFF

clone size: NA
D gene: TRBD1
J gene: TRBJ1-3
V gene: TRBV28
CDR3 DNA: TGTGCCAGCAGTTTAGTGGGACAGCGCTCTGGAAACACCATATATTTT
CDR3 protein: CASSLVGQRSGNTIYF

clone size: once
D gene: NA
J gene: TRBJ2-2
V gene: TRBV5-1
CDR3 DNA: TGCGCCAGCAGCTTCGGTAGCGGGAACACCGGGGAGCTGTTTTTT
CDR3 protein: CASSFGSGNTGELFF

clone size: NA
D gene: NA
J gene: TRBJ2-7
V gene: TRBV29-1
CDR3 DNA: TGCAGCGGCCGGGACGGCTCCTACGAGCAGTACTTC
CDR3 protein: CSGRDGSYEQYF

clone size: NA
D gene: NA
J gene: TRBJ1-3
V gene: TRBV15
CDR3 DNA: TGTGCCACCAGCTCCGGATACTCTGGAAACACCATATATTTT
CDR3 protein: CATSSGYSGNTIYF

clone size: NA
D gene: TRBD2
J gene: TRBJ2-3
V gene: TRBV5-4
CDR3 DNA: TGTGCCAGCAGCCAAGGACTAGCGGGAGGGAGAGATACGCAGTATTTT
CDR3 protein: CASSQGLAGGRDTQYF

clone size: NA
D gene: NA
J gene: TRBJ1-1
V gene: TRBV7-9
CDR3 DNA: TGTGCCAGCAGCTTAGGTGTCTCTACCGAGGCGACACCGAACACTGAAGCTTTCTTT
CDR3 protein: CASSLGVSTEATPNTEAFF

clone size: NA
D gene: TRBD2
J gene: TRBJ2-2
V gene: TRBV7-6
CDR3 DNA: TGTGCCAGCAGCTCAGGGACTAGCGTTACCGGGGAGCTGTTTTTT
CDR3 protein: CASSSGTSVTGELFF

clone size: NA
D gene: NA
J gene: TRBJ1-2
V gene: TRBV4-2
CDR3 DNA: TGTGCCAGCAGCGCGGGAACCTATGGCTACACCTTC
CDR3 protein: CASSAGTYGYTF

clone size: NA
D gene: NA
J gene: TRBJ1-1
V gene: TRBV21-1
CDR3 DNA: TGTGCCAGCAGCAAGAAATGGCCTGAGATAGGAGAAGCTTTCTTT
CDR3 protein: CASSKKWPEIGEAFF

clone size: NA
D gene: TRBD2
J gene: TRBJ2-3
V gene: TRBV2
CDR3 DNA: TGTGCCAGCAGTGAACTAGCGGGTAGCACAGATACGCAGTATTTT
CDR3 protein: CASSELAGSTDTQYF

clone size: once
D gene: TRBD2
J gene: TRBJ2-7
V gene: TRBV4-2
CDR3 DNA: TGTGCCAGCAGCCAAGAAGTAATGGCAGGGGGACTAGCGGGAGACTACGAGCAGTACTTC
CDR3 protein: CASSQEVMAGGLAGDYEQYF

clone size: NA
D gene: NA
J gene: TRBJ2-1
V gene: TRBV29-1
CDR3 DNA: TGCAGCGTTGTGGTAGACCGGCCTCAGCAGTTCTTC
CDR3 protein: CSVVVDRPQQFF

clone size: NA
D gene: NA
J gene: TRBJ1-2
V gene: TRBV5-4
CDR3 DNA: TGTGCCAGCAGCACATTTTTGGGGGACGGCTACACCTTC
CDR3 protein: CASSTFLGDGYTF

clone size: NA
D gene: NA
J gene: TRBJ2-1
V gene: TRBV5-1
CDR3 DNA: TGCGCCAGCAGCGGCATGAGTGGGTCCTACAATGAGCAGTTCTTC
CDR3 protein: CASSGMSGSYNEQFF

clone size: NA
D gene: TRBD2
J gene: TRBJ2-1
V gene: TRBV6-5
CDR3 DNA: TGTGCCAGCAGTTACTCGGGTAGCGGGGGGTACAATGAGCAGTTCTTC
CDR3 protein: CASSYSGSGGYNEQFF

clone size: NA
D gene: NA
J gene: TRBJ2-1
V gene: TRBV6-6
CDR3 DNA: TGTGCCAGCAGTTACTCTCGGGGGGCGGTCTGGAATGAGCAGTTCTTC
CDR3 protein: CASSYSRGAVWNEQFF